This TCR beta chain was identified in a study of early T cells in non-severe SARS-CoV-2 infection. Study details: Chains were unpaired, as sequencing was done on bulk RNA from unsorted whole blood.

Overall study results and limits: Private and CD4 specificities were missed by VDJdb matching, skewed to anti-spike CD8.

Attachment of unique molecular identifiers was made to individual cDNA molecules. Each CDR3 protein is one row after TCRdb ran MiXCR on the 5' RACE reads. This table has about 98,000 distinct CDR3 sequences, 10% to 15% appearing once. About this clonotype: No antigen is known for it.

The specimen sequenced was whole blood. The source is an adult who was a healthcare worker with PCR-confirmed SARS-CoV-2 infection or an uninfected control (not recorded which).

CDR3 sequence reads: CASRRYDTQYF. In DNA, the CDR3 is TGTGCCAGCCGCCGATACGATACGCAGTATTTT. The chain employs TRBV7-9 and TRBJ2-3, with D unresolved. Germline loops: CDR1 SEHNR, CDR2 FQNEAQ (reference sequence). V was cut by 8 bases and J by 6 bases, with 9 bases left in between. This CDR3 region has 11 residues.